This T cell receptor beta chain was retrieved from a study of blood T cell repertoires in COVID-19. Study context: Samples of COVID-19 (acute and convalescent) were obtained from the United States, Italy and Spain. T cells, B-cell-depleted T cells, or PBMCs supplied cDNA or gDNA.

In the authors' methods: Researchers report that nucleated cell counts were estimated from reference gene primer amplification. Using immunoSEQ multiplex PCR, the repertoire was profiled, and TCRdb retains in-frame clones only, with some absent. V and J calls and clone size are given by that table; D and trimming were obtained from the DNA. The repertoire holds 65,000 to 85,000 clones, with approximately 88% as singletons. The V gene's germline CDR1 is MNHEY and CDR2 SVGAGI. V lost 4 bases and J lost 7; bases outside the gene matches: 3. This CDR3 has 15 residues. Sequenced: peripheral blood. The clonotype was recovered from a human donor in a cohort sampled during active COVID-19. V gene TRBV6-5 combines with J gene TRBJ1-6; TRBD1 agrees at 11 bases. The CDR3 here is CASSSGTGGNSPLHF. As DNA, the CDR3 is TGTGCCAGCAGTTCGGGGACAGGGGGGAATTCACCCCTCCACTTT.